This TCR beta chain appears in the sequencing data of a study of blood T cells in healthy people across ages. Per sample, a minimum of 6.5 million PBMCs were isolated. Sample-barcoded 5' priming and a J-beta primer mix drove a second PCR of roughly 6 to 12 cycles. TCRdb re-called the 5' RACE reads through MiXCR, storing one row per CDR3 protein. The sample has about 1,000,000 distinct CDR3 sequences, 35% to 50% seen once; the top ten hold approximately 19%. The CDR3 spans 14 residues. Trimming took 3 bases from V and 6 from J, leaving 12 bases between them. Germline CDR1 MNHEY, CDR2 SVGAGI. Sequencing input: blood. The rearrangement joins TRBV6-5 to TRBJ2-1; D is perhaps TRBD2 (5 bases). This clonotype was obtained from a woman aged 55-75 years in good health. The CDR3 DNA reads as TGTGCCAGCAGTTATCCTGGAGGAATCAATGAGCAGTTCTTC. It is translated as CASSYPGGINEQFF.